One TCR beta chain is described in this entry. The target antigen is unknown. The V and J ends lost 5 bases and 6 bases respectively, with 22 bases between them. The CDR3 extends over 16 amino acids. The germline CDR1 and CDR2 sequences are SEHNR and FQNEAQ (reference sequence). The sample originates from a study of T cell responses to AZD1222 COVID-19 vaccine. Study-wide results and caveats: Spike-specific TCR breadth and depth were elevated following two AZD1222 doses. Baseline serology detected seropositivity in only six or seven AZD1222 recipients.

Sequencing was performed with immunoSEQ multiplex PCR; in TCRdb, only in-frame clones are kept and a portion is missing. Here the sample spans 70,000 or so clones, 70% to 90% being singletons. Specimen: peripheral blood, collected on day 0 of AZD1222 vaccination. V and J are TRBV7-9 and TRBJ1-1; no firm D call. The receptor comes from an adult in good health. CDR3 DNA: TGTGCCAGCAGCCCGCCGGGCTCTGGAGCGGTGTCTGAAGCTTTCTTT. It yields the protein CASSPPGSGAVSEAFF. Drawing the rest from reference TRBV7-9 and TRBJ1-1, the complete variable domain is DTGVSQNPRHKITKRGQNVTFRCDPISEHNRLYWYRQTLGQGPEFLTYFQNEAQLEKSRLLSDRFSAERPKGSFSTLEIQRTEQGDSAMYLCASSPPGSGAVSEAFFGQGTRLTVV.